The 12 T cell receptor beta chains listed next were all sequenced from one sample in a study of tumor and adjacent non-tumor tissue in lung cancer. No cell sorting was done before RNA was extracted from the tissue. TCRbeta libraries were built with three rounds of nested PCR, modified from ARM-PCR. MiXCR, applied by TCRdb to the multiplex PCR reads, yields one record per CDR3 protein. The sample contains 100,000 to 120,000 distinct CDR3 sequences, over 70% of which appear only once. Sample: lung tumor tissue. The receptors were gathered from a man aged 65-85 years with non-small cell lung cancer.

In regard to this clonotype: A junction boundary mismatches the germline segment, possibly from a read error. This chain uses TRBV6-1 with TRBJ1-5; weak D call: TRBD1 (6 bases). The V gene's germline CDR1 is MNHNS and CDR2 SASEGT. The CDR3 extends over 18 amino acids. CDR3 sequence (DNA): TGTGCCAGCAGTGAGGCCCGGACAGCCGAGTATAGCAATCAGCGCCAGCATTTT. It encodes CASSEARTAEYSNQRQHF.

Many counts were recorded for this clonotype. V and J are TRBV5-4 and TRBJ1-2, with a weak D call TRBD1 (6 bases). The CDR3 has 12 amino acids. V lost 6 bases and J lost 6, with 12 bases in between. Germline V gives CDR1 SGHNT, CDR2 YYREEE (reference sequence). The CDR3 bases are TGTGCCAGCACCGAAAGGGGGGATGGCTACACCTTC. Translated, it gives CASTERGDGYTF.

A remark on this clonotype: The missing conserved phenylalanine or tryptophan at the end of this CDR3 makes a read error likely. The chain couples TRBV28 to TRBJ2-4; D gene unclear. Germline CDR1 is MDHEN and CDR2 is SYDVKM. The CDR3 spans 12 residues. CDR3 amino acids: CAISLVKSIQYL. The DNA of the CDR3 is TGTGCCATCAGTTTAGTAAAGTCCATTCAGTACTTG.

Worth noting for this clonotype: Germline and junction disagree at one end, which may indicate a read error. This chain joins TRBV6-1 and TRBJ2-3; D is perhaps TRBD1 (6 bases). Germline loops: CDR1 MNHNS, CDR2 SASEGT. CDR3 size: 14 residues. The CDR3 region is CACSALGRTDMQYF. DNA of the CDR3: TGTGCCTGCAGTGCTTTAGGACGGACAGATATGCAGTATTTT.

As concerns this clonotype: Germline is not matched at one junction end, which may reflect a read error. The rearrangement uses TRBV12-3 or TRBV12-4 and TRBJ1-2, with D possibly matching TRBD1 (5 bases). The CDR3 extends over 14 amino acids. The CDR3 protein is CASRIQDLGYSYTF. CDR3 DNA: TGTGCCAGCAGGATACAGGATCTCGGCTATAGCTACACCTTC.

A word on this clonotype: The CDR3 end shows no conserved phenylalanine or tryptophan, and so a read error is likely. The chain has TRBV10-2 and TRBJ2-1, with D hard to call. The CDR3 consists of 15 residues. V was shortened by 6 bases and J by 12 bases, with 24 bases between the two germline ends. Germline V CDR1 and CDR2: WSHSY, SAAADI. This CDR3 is CASRFPRPSSHGQFL. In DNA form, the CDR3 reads TGCGCCAGCAGGTTCCCGAGACCCTCTTCTCATGGGCAGTTCTTA.

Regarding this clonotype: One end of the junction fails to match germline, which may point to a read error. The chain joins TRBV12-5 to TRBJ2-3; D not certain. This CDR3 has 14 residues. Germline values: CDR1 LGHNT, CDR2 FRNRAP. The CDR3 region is CASGLLVSTDMQYF. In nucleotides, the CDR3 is TGTGCTAGTGGTCTACTGGTATCCACGGATATGCAGTATTTT. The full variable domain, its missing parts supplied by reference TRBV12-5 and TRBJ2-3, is DARVTQTPRHKVTEMGQEVTMRCQPILGHNTVFWYRQTMMQGLELLAYFRNRAPLDDSGMPKDRFSAEMPDATLATLKIQPSEPRDSAVYFCASGLLVSTDMQYFGPGTRLTVL.

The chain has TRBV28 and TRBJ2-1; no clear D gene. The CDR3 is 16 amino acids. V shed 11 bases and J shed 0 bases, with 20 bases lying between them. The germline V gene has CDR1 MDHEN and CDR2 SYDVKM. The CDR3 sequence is CAYSLFGRFSYNEQFF. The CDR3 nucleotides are TGTGCCTACAGTTTATTTGGACGGTTCTCCTACAATGAGCAGTTCTTC.

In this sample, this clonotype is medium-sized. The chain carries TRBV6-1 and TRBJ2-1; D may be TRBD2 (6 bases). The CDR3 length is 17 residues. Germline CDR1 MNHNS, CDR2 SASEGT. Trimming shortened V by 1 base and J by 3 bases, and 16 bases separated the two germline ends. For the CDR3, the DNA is TGTGCCAGCAGTGAAGACGTGGGACTCTTTGGCTACAATGAGCAGTTCTTC. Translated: CASSEDVGLFGYNEQFF.

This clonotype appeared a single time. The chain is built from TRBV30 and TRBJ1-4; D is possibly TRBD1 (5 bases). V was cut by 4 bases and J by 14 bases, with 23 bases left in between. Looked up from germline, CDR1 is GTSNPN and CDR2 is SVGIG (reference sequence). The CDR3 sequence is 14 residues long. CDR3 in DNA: TGTGCCTGGAATGTCCTAGGGCAGGGAGGTCACCTGTTTTTT. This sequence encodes CAWNVLGQGGHLFF. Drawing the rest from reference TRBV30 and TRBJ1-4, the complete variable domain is SQTIHQWPATLVQPVGSPLSLECTVEGTSNPNLYWYRQAAGRGLQLLFYSVGIGQISSEVPQNLSASRPQDRQFILSSKKLLLSDSGFYLCAWNVLGQGGHLFFGSGTQLSVL.

CDR3 DNA: TGTGTCATCAGCATACGCGGGGGGGCTGACGGGGAGCTGTTTTTT. This encodes CVISIRGGADGELFF. The V gene is TRBV11-2, the J gene TRBJ2-2; TRBD2 matches at 9 bases. The germline V gene encodes CDR1 SGHAT and CDR2 FQNNGV. The length of the CDR3 is 15 residues.

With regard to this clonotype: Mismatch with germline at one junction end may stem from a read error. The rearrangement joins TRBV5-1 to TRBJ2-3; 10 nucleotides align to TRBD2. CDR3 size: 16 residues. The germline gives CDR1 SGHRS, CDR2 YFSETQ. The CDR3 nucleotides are TGCACCAGCAGCTTGTGCGGACTAGCGGGCACAGATACGCAGTATTTT. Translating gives CTSSLCGLAGTDTQYF.